A single sample is the source of the 21 T cell receptor beta chains below, sequenced in a study of Graves' ophthalmopathy and Graves' hyperthyroidism (dated by TCRdb to between 2018 and 2020). TCRdb names Illumina HiSeq 2000 as the instrument used. TCR beta CDR3 regions were amplified from RNA transcripts for repertoire sequencing. HTBI primers and the Qiagen OneStep RT-PCR kit were used in a first-round RT-PCR, which was followed by a second-round multiplex PCR, size selection and purification. The public reads were quality trimmed at Q25 with fastp and then assembled into clones with MiXCR by TCRdb, keeping productive beta chains. Rows are combined by CDR3 protein, so each entry shows the most common genes and DNA. Here the sample has over 650,000 distinct CDR3 sequences; roughly 39% occur a single time. Of the sample, 3% to 4% falls within the top ten clones. Sequenced input: peripheral blood. These receptors were taken from an adult man with Graves' ophthalmopathy.

This chain joins TRBV5-1 and TRBJ1-1, with D uncertain. The V end was cut by 0 bases, the J end by 6 bases, with 33 bases between. The CDR3 spans 21 residues. Per germline, CDR1 SGHRS and CDR2 YFSETQ. CDR3 residues: CASSLVSGIVINDLSSSEAFF. Written as DNA, the CDR3 is TGCGCCAGCAGCTTGGTATCGGGTATAGTAATAAATGACTTATCATCCTCTGAAGCTTTCTTT. The whole variable domain, filled in from reference TRBV5-1 and TRBJ1-1, reads KAGVTQTPRYLIKTRGQQVTLSCSPISGHRSVSWYQQTPGQGLQFLFEYFSETQRNKGNFPGRFSGRQFSNSRSEMNVSTLELGDSALYLCASSLVSGIVINDLSSSEAFFGQGTRLTVV.

To note about this clonotype: A much larger clonotype is one base distant, so this may be a read error. This is likely a read error, given that the CDR3 carries no conserved phenylalanine or tryptophan at its end. The CDR3 sequence is CASLWARGVYEAFS. The CDR3 DNA follows: TGTGCCAGCCTGTGGGCGCGGGGCGTCTATGAAGCTTTCTCT. This chain connects TRBV10-3 to TRBJ1-1; a weak D match, TRBD1 (5 bases). The CDR3 totals 14 residues. V lost 10 bases, J lost 7 bases, and 22 bases lay in between. Germline-derived CDR1 and CDR2 are ENHRY and SYGVKD.

This clonotype was counted between two and nine times. The chain couples TRBV11-2 to TRBJ2-5; tentatively, D is TRBD1 (6 bases). The V gene lost 5 bases and the J gene lost 3 bases, with 22 bases spanning the gap. The CDR3 has 17 amino acids. Per the germline V gene, CDR1 is SGHAT and CDR2 is FQNNGV. The CDR3 DNA sequence: TGTGCCAGCAGCCGTTACCCTGGGACAAACTTCAAAGAGACCCAGTACTTC. It specifies CASSRYPGTNFKETQYF.

This clonotype was seen once. V gene TRBV24-1 combines with J gene TRBJ1-6, with 7 bases identical to TRBD1. Looked up from germline, CDR1 is KGHDR and CDR2 is SFDVKD. This CDR3 contains 16 residues. The ends lost 4 bases at V and 10 bases at J; junction bases unmatched: 12. The CDR3 region is CATSEVEGQMKSPLHF. The CDR3, as DNA: TGTGCCACCAGTGAGGTTGAGGGACAGATGAAGTCACCCCTCCACTTT.

The table lists this clonotype with many counts. The rearrangement links TRBV7-2 to TRBJ2-7, with D hard to call. The germline V and J ends were trimmed by 0 bases and 0 bases, with 6 bases remaining between them. In germline, CDR1 is SGHTA, CDR2 FQGNSA. The CDR3 extends over 14 amino acids. CDR3 DNA sequence: TGTGCCAGCAGCTTAGCCCACACCTCCTACGAGCAGTACTTC. It yields the protein CASSLAHTSYEQYF. The variable domain in full, with the rest retrieved from reference TRBV7-2 and TRBJ2-7, is GAGVSQSPSNKVTEKGKDVELRCDPISGHTALYWYRQSLGQGLEFLIYFQGNSAPDKSGLPSDRFSAERTGGSVSTLTIQRTQQEDSAVYLCASSLAHTSYEQYFGPGTRLTVT.

This clonotype is a singleton in its sample. The gene calls are TRBV10-3 and TRBJ2-5; possible D gene TRBD1, 5 bases. The germline V gene encodes CDR1 ENHRY and CDR2 SYGVKD. V shed 10 bases and J shed 2 bases, with 14 bases lying between them. The CDR3 has 13 amino acids. The CDR3 protein is CASTADRQETQYF. CDR3 coding DNA: TGTGCCAGTACCGCAGACAGACAAGAGACCCAGTACTTC.

The chain couples TRBV2 to TRBJ2-5; D might be TRBD2 (8 bases). Germline V gene sequence: CDR1 SNHLY, CDR2 FYNNEI. V lost 6 bases and J 5 bases, leaving 31 bases between the germline ends. The CDR3 covers 19 residues. The CDR3 protein is CASSFGTVDTGGGGETQYF. CDR3 nucleotides: TGTGCCAGCAGCTTTGGGACAGTTGACACCGGGGGCGGGGGGGAGACCCAGTACTTC.

The chain is built from TRBV11-2 and TRBJ1-5; tentative D call: TRBD1 (5 bases). The germline gives CDR1 SGHAT, CDR2 FQNNGV. V was trimmed by 8 bases and J by 6 bases, leaving 23 bases between them. The CDR3 sequence is 16 residues long. CDR3 region: CASSPQGAGVGQPQHF. The CDR3 nucleotides read TGTGCCAGCTCACCTCAAGGGGCGGGGGTAGGTCAGCCCCAGCATTTT.

This clonotype came up a few times. The CDR3: CAWSGTGGQQYF. CDR3 nucleotide sequence: TGTGCCTGGAGTGGGACAGGGGGTCAGCAGTACTTC. The rearrangement joins TRBV30 to TRBJ2-7, with 10 bases matching TRBD1. CDR1 and CDR2 from the germline V gene are GTSNPN and SVGIG (reference sequence). V lost 1 base and J lost 8; bases outside the gene matches: 2. CDR3 length: 12 residues. The full variable domain, rest sourced from reference TRBV30 and TRBJ2-7, is SQTIHQWPATLVQPVGSPLSLECTVEGTSNPNLYWYRQAAGRGLQLLFYSVGIGQISSEVPQNLSASRPQDRQFILSSKKLLLSDSGFYLCAWSGTGGQQYFGPGTRLTVT.

Turning to this clonotype: A much larger clone sits a single nucleotide away, making a read error possible. The V and J genes are TRBV19 and TRBJ2-7, with TRBD2 identical over 14 bases. The CDR3 runs 14 residues. Per the germline V gene, CDR1 is LNHDA and CDR2 is SQIVND (reference sequence). The CDR3 reads CAGRGLAGAGEQYF. In nucleotides, the CDR3 is TGTGCCGGTAGGGGACTAGCGGGAGCGGGCGAGCAGTACTTC.

This clonotype was recorded at least ten times. The V gene is TRBV7-6, the J gene TRBJ1-1, with D maybe TRBD1 (5 bases). CDR1 and CDR2 from the germline V gene are SGHVS and FNYEAQ. V dropped 7 bases and J dropped 0 bases, with 18 bases sitting between them. The CDR3 is made up of 16 amino acids. CDR3 region: CASMSRPGPLNTEAFF. In nucleotides, the CDR3 is TGTGCCAGCATGAGTAGGCCGGGGCCCTTGAACACTGAAGCTTTCTTT. The full variable domain, with the rest looked up from reference TRBV7-6 and TRBJ1-1, is GAGVSQSPRYKVTKRGQDVALRCDPISGHVSLYWYRQALGQGPEFLTYFNYEAQQDKSGLPNDRFSAERPEGSISTLTIQRTEQRDSAMYRCASMSRPGPLNTEAFFGQGTRLTVV.

This clonotype was found a few times. The V call is TRBV20-1, the J call TRBJ2-7, with a possible D match to TRBD2 (5 bases). The CDR3 totals 14 residues. Trimming shortened V by 4 bases and J by 3 bases, and 16 bases separated the two germline ends. Germline V gives CDR1 DFQATT, CDR2 SNEGSKA (reference sequence). The CDR3 here is CSAMGRAGLYEQYF. In DNA form, the CDR3 reads TGCAGTGCTATGGGTCGTGCGGGCCTCTACGAGCAGTACTTC.

Only a few counts were recorded for this clonotype. The CDR3 DNA sequence: TGTGCCAGCTTCGGTGGGGGGCGCGTAGGAGAGACCCAGTACTTC. Translation gives CASFGGGRVGETQYF. The rearrangement joins TRBV12-3 or TRBV12-4 to TRBJ2-5; either TRBD1 or TRBD2 may fit D (6 bases each). This CDR3 is built from 15 residues. The V and J ends lost 8 bases and 4 bases respectively, with 20 bases between them.

The chain employs TRBV27 and TRBJ2-7; a possible D gene is TRBD2 (7 bases). The germline V and J ends were trimmed by 5 bases and 3 bases, with 14 bases remaining between them. Germline V gene sequence: CDR1 MNHEY, CDR2 SMNVEV (reference sequence). The CDR3 extends over 14 amino acids. The CDR3 sequence is CASSPLGGLYEQYF. In DNA form, the CDR3 reads TGTGCCAGCAGTCCACTCGGGGGGCTCTACGAGCAGTACTTC.

Ten or more counts support this clonotype. CDR3 residues: CASSPDSLSGDNSPLHF. The CDR3 DNA is TGTGCCAGCAGTCCCGACAGCTTATCGGGGGATAATTCACCCCTCCACTTT. V usage is TRBV9 and J usage is TRBJ1-6, with D perhaps matching TRBD1 (5 bases). There are 17 residues in the CDR3. CDR1 and CDR2 from the germline V gene are SGDLS and YYNGEE. V was clipped by 5 bases and J by 5 bases, with 20 bases between them.

The V call is TRBV10-3, the J call TRBJ2-5, with TRBD2 matching 8 bases. The CDR3 has 13 residues. Germline-derived CDR1 and CDR2 are ENHRY and SYGVKD. Unmatched junction bases numbered 6, after V lost 10 bases and J lost 2 bases. The CDR3 sequence is CATLGGRQETQYF. CDR3 DNA: TGTGCCACCCTGGGCGGGAGGCAAGAGACCCAGTACTTC.

This clonotype was counted many times. This chain connects TRBV29-1 to TRBJ2-2; no firm D call. This CDR3 comprises 13 residues. Per germline, CDR1 SQVTM and CDR2 ANQGSEA. V lost 2 bases and J lost 2, with 6 bases in between. CDR3 amino acids: CSVERHNTGELFF. DNA for the CDR3: TGCAGCGTTGAACGGCACAACACCGGGGAGCTGTTTTTT.

This clonotype has at least ten counts. The rearrangement links TRBV19 to TRBJ1-5; 8 nucleotides align to TRBD1. The V gene's germline CDR1 is LNHDA and CDR2 SQIVND (reference sequence). Trimming removed 7 bases from V and 7 bases from J; junction bases left unmatched: 6. The CDR3 is made up of 13 amino acids. The CDR3 loop is CASKDRADQPQHF. CDR3 nucleotide sequence: TGTGCCAGTAAGGACAGGGCAGACCAGCCCCAGCATTTT. The full variable domain, its missing parts supplied by reference TRBV19 and TRBJ1-5, is DGGITQSPKYLFRKEGQNVTLSCEQNLNHDAMYWYRQDPGQGLRLIYYSQIVNDFQKGDIAEGYSVSREKKESFPLTVTSAQKNPTAFYLCASKDRADQPQHFGDGTRLSIL.

The V and J genes are TRBV7-2 and TRBJ1-4; weak D call: TRBD1 (6 bases). The CDR3 has 14 amino acids. Trimming cost V 5 bases and J 2 bases, with 9 bases left between them. Germline CDR1 SGHTA, CDR2 FQGNSA. The CDR3, as DNA: TGTGCCAGCAGCCGGGACAATACTAATGAAAAACTGTTTTTT. Encoded protein: CASSRDNTNEKLFF.

The chain combines TRBV6-1 with TRBJ2-6; weak D call: TRBD2 (6 bases). The germline V and J ends were trimmed by 2 bases and 0 bases, with 17 bases remaining between them. CDR3 size: 19 residues. CDR1 is MNHNS and CDR2 is SASEGT in the germline V gene. The CDR3 sequence is CASSEIGGRGHSGANVLTF. CDR3 nucleotide sequence: TGTGCCAGCAGTGAAATCGGAGGGCGAGGGCACTCTGGGGCCAACGTCCTGACTTTC.

This clonotype was observed at least ten times. The chain employs TRBV20-1 and TRBJ2-5, with D unresolved. There are 11 residues in the CDR3. Trimming took off 6 bases at V and 2 bases at J, with 7 bases between the two ends. Germline CDR1 reads DFQATT; CDR2 reads SNEGSKA (reference sequence). CDR3 bases: TGCAGTGCCGGTCGGCAAGAGACCCAGTACTTC. The encoded protein is CSAGRQETQYF.